Detailed here is one T cell receptor (beta chain). The target antigen is unknown. RNA extraction and reverse transcription yielded cDNA as sequencing template. The data were produced by immunoSEQ multiplex PCR, yet TCRdb's version contains in-frame clones alone and is incomplete. This sample has under 95,000 clones, with approximately 70% found just once. These data are taken from a study of CD8+ T cells in alopecia areata. Looking at the study overall: Treated patients took oral tofacitinib at 5 to 10 mg twice daily. Study conclusions and caveats: Tofacitinib significantly lowered scalp clonality and expanded CD8+ clones among the top 100. Alphabeta T cells residing in normal skin are also sequenced in scalp samples.

V gave up 0 bases and J gave up 1 base, with 10 bases separating them. Germline V gene lookup returns CDR1 SGDLS and CDR2 YYNGEE. CDR3 length: 15 residues. Indicated treatment: oral pan-JAK inhibitor, 5-10 mg twice daily. Alopecia areata patients had lesional scalp punch biopsies and peripheral blood taken from them. This clonotype originated in a human donor with alopecia areata. Specimen: CD8+ T cells sorted from blood, collected between weeks 44 and 45, from a patient treated with tofacitinib. The rearrangement uses TRBV9 and TRBJ1-1, with no clear D. The CDR3 reads CASSVAGGENTEAFF. The DNA of the CDR3 is TGTGCCAGCAGCGTAGCTGGCGGGGAGAACACTGAAGCTTTCTTT. The full variable domain, its missing parts supplied by reference TRBV9 and TRBJ1-1, is DSGVTQTPKHLITATGQRVTLRCSPRSGDLSVYWYQQSLDQGLQFLIQYYNGEERAKGNILERFSAQQFPDLHSELNLSSLELGDSALYFCASSVAGGENTEAFFGQGTRLTVV.